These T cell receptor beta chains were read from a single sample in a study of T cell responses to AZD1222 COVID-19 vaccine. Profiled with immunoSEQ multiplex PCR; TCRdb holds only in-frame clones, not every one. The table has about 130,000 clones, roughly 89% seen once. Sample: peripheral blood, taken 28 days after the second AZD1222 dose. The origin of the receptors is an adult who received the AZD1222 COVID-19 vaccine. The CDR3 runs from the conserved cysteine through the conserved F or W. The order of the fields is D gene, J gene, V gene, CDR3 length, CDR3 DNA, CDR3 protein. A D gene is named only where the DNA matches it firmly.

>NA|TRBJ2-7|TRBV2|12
TGTGCCAGCAGGATTGCCACCTACGAGCAGTACTTC
CASRIATYEQYF
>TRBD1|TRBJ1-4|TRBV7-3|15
TGTGCCAGCAGTCGAAACAGGGGGCAGGATGAAAAACTGTTTTTT
CASSRNRGQDEKLFF
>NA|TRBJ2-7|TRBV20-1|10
TGCAGTGACCCCTCCTACGAGCAGTACTTC
CSDPSYEQYF
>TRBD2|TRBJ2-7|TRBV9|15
TGTGCCAGCAGCGTAGACCTAGCGGGGGGATACGAGCAGTACTTC
CASSVDLAGGYEQYF
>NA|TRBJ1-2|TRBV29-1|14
TGCAGCGTTGGGGGGGAAACCGGTATCTCTGGCTACACCTTC
CSVGGETGISGYTF
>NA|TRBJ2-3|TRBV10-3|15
TGTGCCATCAGTAGACAGGCTTCTAGCACAGATACGCAGTATTTT
CAISRQASSTDTQYF
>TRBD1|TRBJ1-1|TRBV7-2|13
TGTGCCAGCAGGCTGACAGGGGACACTGAAGCTTTCTTT
CASRLTGDTEAFF
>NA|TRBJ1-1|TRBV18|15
TGTGCCAGCTCACCACTTCCCCGAAGGAACACTGAAGCTTTCTTT
CASSPLPRRNTEAFF
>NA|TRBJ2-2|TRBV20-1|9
TGCAGTGCTAGTGCGGAGCTGTTTTTT
CSASAELFF
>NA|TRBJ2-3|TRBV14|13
TGTGCCAGCAACGTGGGGGGCACAGATACGCAGTATTTT
CASNVGGTDTQYF
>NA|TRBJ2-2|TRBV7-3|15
TGTGCCAGCAGTTTAGGTGGCCCCCGGACCGGGGAGCTGTTTTTT
CASSLGGPRTGELFF